This is a list of T cell receptor beta chains from one sample in a study of beta chain features in type 1 diabetes. This table comes from immunoSEQ multiplex PCR, and its TCRdb copy is limited to in-frame clones, with some not included. The data hold 200,000 to 300,000 clones, with roughly 20% observed a single time. Sequenced: naive CD4+ T cells from blood. The receptors were gathered from a woman between 35 and 50 years old with type 1 diabetes. Each CDR3 is given with its conserved first and last residue. Each record gives: V gene, J gene, clone size, D gene, CDR3 protein, CDR3 DNA. A D gene is named only where the DNA matches it firmly. Not every row has a clone size; where given, it reads once, few, many or a size class.

TRBV29-1,TRBJ1-1,.,.,CSAVPSRGTEAFF,TGCAGCGCGGTACCGTCTCGGGGTACTGAAGCTTTCTTT
TRBV9,TRBJ1-6,.,TRBD1,CASSGGTELNSPLHF,TGTGCCAGCAGCGGGGGGACAGAGCTCAATTCACCCCTCCACTTT
TRBV18,TRBJ1-1,.,.,CASSPKGQQAFF,TGTGCCAGCTCACCGAAAGGACAGCAAGCTTTCTTT
TRBV5-1,TRBJ1-2,.,.,CASSLRGGNYGYTF,TGCGCCAGCAGCTTGCGGGGGGGAAACTATGGCTACACCTTC
TRBV27,TRBJ2-1,.,TRBD1,CASSLRQGLVYNEQFF,TGTGCCAGCAGTTTAAGACAGGGTCTGGTCTACAATGAGCAGTTCTTC
TRBV2,TRBJ2-1,.,TRBD1,CASSEDDRAGYNEQFF,TGTGCCAGCAGTGAAGACGACAGGGCGGGCTACAATGAGCAGTTCTTC
TRBV27,TRBJ2-1,.,TRBD2,CASSYRLGGGLSYNEQFF,TGTGCCAGCAGTTACCGACTGGGCGGGGGGTTGTCCTACAATGAGCAGTTCTTC
TRBV2,TRBJ2-7,.,TRBD1,CASSDGTGQGTYEQYF,TGTGCCAGCAGTGACGGAACGGGACAGGGGACGTACGAGCAGTACTTC
TRBV27,TRBJ2-5,few,TRBD2,CASSFSTSGGETQYF,TGTGCCAGCAGTTTTAGTACTAGCGGAGGAGAGACCCAGTACTTC
TRBV5-1,TRBJ1-2,few,.,CASSLGQGNGYTF,TGCGCCAGCAGCTTGGGGCAGGGCAATGGCTACACCTTC
TRBV25-1,TRBJ2-3,.,.,CASKEESDTQYF,TGTGCCAGCAAAGAGGAATCAGATACGCAGTATTTT
TRBV7-3,TRBJ1-1,.,TRBD1,CASSALGQGDTEAFF,TGTGCCAGCAGCGCTTTGGGACAGGGGGACACTGAAGCTTTCTTT
TRBV9,TRBJ2-2,.,.,CASSPNQGIGELFF,TGTGCCAGCAGCCCAAACCAGGGGATCGGGGAGCTGTTTTTT
TRBV5-1,TRBJ2-1,.,.,CASSLVQPLDEQFF,TGCGCCAGCAGCTTGGTACAGCCTTTGGATGAGCAGTTCTTC
TRBV20-1,TRBJ2-5,.,.,CSALVLETQYF,TGCAGTGCTTTAGTTCTAGAGACCCAGTACTTC
TRBV7-9,TRBJ1-5,few,TRBD1,CASSFGQAGQPQHF,TGTGCCAGCAGCTTCGGACAGGCCGGTCAGCCCCAGCATTTT
TRBV5-1,TRBJ2-1,few,.,CASSFARQQFF,TGCGCCAGCAGCTTTGCGAGGCAGCAGTTCTTC
TRBV5-1,TRBJ2-7,few,TRBD1,CASSFGEDRDTLRQYF,TGCGCCAGCAGCTTTGGAGAGGACAGGGACACCCTAAGGCAGTACTTC
TRBV7-9,TRBJ2-1,.,TRBD2,CASSLILAGFNEQFF,TGTGCCAGCAGCTTAATTTTAGCGGGGTTCAATGAGCAGTTCTTC
TRBV18,TRBJ1-2,few,TRBD1,CASSPPDRTANYGYTF,TGTGCCAGCTCACCACCGGACAGGACTGCTAACTATGGCTACACCTTC
TRBV5-6,TRBJ2-1,few,TRBD1,CASSLGQVYNEQFF,TGTGCCAGCAGCTTAGGACAGGTCTACAATGAGCAGTTCTTC
TRBV19,TRBJ2-5,few,TRBD2,CAEGGETQYF,TGTGCCGAGGGAGGGGAGACCCAGTACTTC
TRBV7-2,TRBJ1-2,.,.,CASSLALIGVGGYTF,TGTGCCAGCAGCTTAGCGCTAATAGGGGTCGGAGGCTACACCTTC
TRBV28,TRBJ2-7,.,.,CASGPGSSYEQYF,TGTGCCAGTGGACCGGGATCTTCCTACGAGCAGTACTTC
TRBV4-2,TRBJ2-3,.,.,CASSQGWASSTDTQYF,TGTGCCAGCAGCCAAGGCTGGGCCTCTAGCACAGATACGCAGTATTTT
TRBV29-1,TRBJ1-4,few,TRBD1,CSSGDSGEKLFF,TGCAGCTCGGGGGACAGCGGTGAAAAACTGTTTTTT
TRBV28,TRBJ2-1,.,TRBD2,CASSIAGETNEQFF,TGTGCCAGCAGTATAGCGGGGGAGACCAATGAGCAGTTCTTC
TRBV25-1,TRBJ1-1,few,TRBD1,CASSTNDRVNPYPEAFF,TGTGCCAGCAGTACTAACGACAGGGTTAATCCTTATCCTGAAGCTTTCTTT
TRBV28,TRBJ2-5,.,TRBD1,CASSLYRGGETQYF,TGTGCCAGCAGTTTATACAGGGGTGGAGAGACCCAGTACTTC
TRBV27,TRBJ2-1,.,TRBD1,CASGGQGATYSYNEQFF,TGTGCCAGCGGAGGACAGGGGGCAACCTACTCCTACAATGAGCAGTTCTTC
TRBV18,TRBJ2-7,.,.,CASSRGHYYEQYF,TGTGCCAGCTCACGGGGACATTACTACGAGCAGTACTTC
TRBV7-3,TRBJ1-2,few,TRBD1,CASSPGTGGWGYTF,TGTGCCAGCAGCCCAGGGACAGGAGGTTGGGGCTACACCTTC
TRBV5-1,TRBJ1-1,.,.,CASSLEAGENTEAFF,TGCGCCAGCAGCTTGGAGGCGGGGGAGAACACTGAAGCTTTCTTT
TRBV30,TRBJ2-5,.,.,CAWSVRWGRQETQYF,TGTGCCTGGAGTGTAAGGTGGGGGCGCCAAGAGACCCAGTACTTC
TRBV7-2,TRBJ1-5,few,.,CASSLVLEQPQHF,TGTGCCAGCAGCTTAGTGCTTGAGCAGCCCCAGCATTTT
TRBV4-2,TRBJ1-5,few,TRBD1,CASSQATGQGAHQPQHF,TGTGCCAGCAGCCAGGCGACCGGACAGGGGGCGCATCAGCCCCAGCATTTT
TRBV9,TRBJ2-5,.,.,CASSGPGAKETQYF,TGTGCCAGCAGCGGGCCGGGAGCCAAAGAGACCCAGTACTTC
TRBV18,TRBJ2-5,.,.,CASSPWAGGETQYF,TGTGCCAGCTCACCATGGGCAGGAGGGGAGACCCAGTACTTC
TRBV19,TRBJ2-6,few,.,CASSSGAGANVLTF,TGTGCCAGTAGTTCGGGAGCTGGGGCCAACGTCCTGACTTTC
TRBV28,TRBJ2-7,few,.,CASSPYPLFEQYF,TGTGCCAGCAGTCCGTATCCCCTCTTCGAGCAGTACTTC
TRBV29-1,TRBJ2-2,.,TRBD2,CSVGGASGRYTGELFF,TGCAGCGTTGGAGGGGCTAGCGGGAGGTACACCGGGGAGCTGTTTTTT
TRBV5-4,TRBJ1-6,.,.,CASSRNEQSSYNSPLHF,TGTGCCAGCAGCCGAAACGAACAGAGCTCCTATAATTCACCCCTCCACTTT
TRBV7-9,TRBJ1-5,.,.,CASRSTAALHF,TGTGCCAGCCGTTCGACGGCGGCCTTACATTTT
TRBV30,TRBJ1-1,few,.,CAWSVLGGRTEAFF,TGTGCCTGGAGTGTACTAGGAGGGAGGACTGAAGCTTTCTTT
TRBV7-9,TRBJ2-1,.,TRBD2,CASSGGYNEQFF,TGTGCCAGTAGCGGGGGGTACAATGAGCAGTTCTTC
TRBV5-1,TRBJ2-6,.,.,CASSSYGVSGANVLTF,TGCGCCAGCAGCTCCTACGGAGTCTCTGGGGCCAACGTCCTGACTTTC
TRBV4-3,TRBJ1-6,.,TRBD1,CASSQGQNSPLHF,TGCGCCAGCAGCCAGGGACAGAATTCACCCCTCCACTTT
TRBV2,TRBJ1-1,few,TRBD1,CASSEARDSTEAFF,TGTGCCAGCAGTGAAGCCCGGGACAGCACTGAAGCTTTCTTT
TRBV5-1,TRBJ1-1,.,.,CASSLEGRNTEAFF,TGCGCCAGCAGCTTGGAGGGGCGGAACACTGAAGCTTTCTTT